Shown below are 32 T cell receptor beta chains from a single sample sequenced in a study of blood T cell repertoires in COVID-19. The method was immunoSEQ multiplex PCR; TCRdb's version includes in-frame clones alone and lacks a portion of them. The sample includes roughly 330,000 clones, about 85% of them seen just once. The sample comprised PBMCs or T cells enriched from blood (not recorded which). The receptor set was obtained from a young woman who had recovered from COVID-19.

This chain connects TRBV19 to TRBJ2-5, with D unclear. Germline V gene data show CDR1 as LNHDA and CDR2 as SQIVND (reference sequence). Between the trimmed V and J ends, which lost 5 bases and 5 bases, there was a span of 9 bases. CDR3 length equals 12 residues. The CDR3 DNA reads as TGTGCCAGTAGTCGGGTTGGGGAGACCCAGTACTTC. Translated: CASSRVGETQYF.

The rearrangement uses TRBV5-6 and TRBJ1-2; tentatively, D is TRBD1 (5 bases). The germline CDR1 and CDR2 sequences are SGHDT and YYEEEE. Trimming took 2 bases from V and 1 from J, leaving 12 bases between them. The CDR3 totals 15 residues. CDR3 residues: CASSFDSKGNYGYTF. The CDR3 bases are TGTGCCAGCAGCTTCGACAGCAAGGGTAACTATGGCTACACCTTC.

This chain uses TRBV13 with TRBJ2-7; TRBD1 agrees at 7 bases. Germline values: CDR1 PRHDT, CDR2 FYEKMQ (reference sequence). The ends lost 5 bases at V and 3 bases at J; junction bases unmatched: 7. The CDR3 runs 14 residues. The CDR3: CASSQGVGLYEQYF. CDR3 sequence (DNA): TGTGCCAGCAGCCAGGGGGTTGGCCTCTACGAGCAGTACTTC.

The chain has TRBV12-3 or TRBV12-4 and TRBJ1-2; the D gene is possibly TRBD1 (5 bases). V shed 3 bases and J shed 6 bases, with 11 bases lying between them. This CDR3 contains 13 residues. The CDR3 nucleotides read TGTGCCAGCAGTTTGCAGGGTAAAAATGGCTACACCTTC. As protein: CASSLQGKNGYTF.

The gene calls are TRBV7-9 and TRBJ2-6, with a weak D call TRBD1 (6 bases). V lost 2 bases and J lost 1, with 12 bases in between. This CDR3 region has 17 residues. Germline CDR1 SEHNR, CDR2 FQNEAQ (reference sequence). In DNA form, the CDR3 reads TGTGCCAGCAGCTTACGACAGGTTCTGTCTGGGGCCAACGTCCTGACTTTC. Translated, it gives CASSLRQVLSGANVLTF.

Turning to this clone: In the same sample, other DNA sequences code for this CDR3. This chain joins TRBV5-4 and TRBJ1-2; 11 bases map to TRBD1. Losses at the gene ends were 4 bases for V and 4 bases for J; bases not matched to a gene: 3. CDR1 and CDR2 (germline): SGHNT, YYREEE (reference sequence). This CDR3 is built from 14 residues. CDR3 nucleotides: TGTGCCAGCAGCACCGGGACAGGGGGCTATGGCTACACCTTC. The encoded protein is CASSTGTGGYGYTF.

The chain uses TRBV9 and TRBJ2-7, with TRBD1 matching 9 bases. The CDR3 runs to 16 residues. The germline gives CDR1 SGDLS, CDR2 YYNGEE. V trimming: 0 bases; J trimming: 5 bases; junction bases outside the gene matches: 9. CDR3 sequence: CASSVAGTGIFHEQYF. The CDR3 DNA is TGTGCCAGCAGCGTAGCAGGGACAGGGATATTCCACGAGCAGTACTTC.

The chain is built from TRBV4-1 and TRBJ1-2; D may be TRBD1 (5 bases). In germline, CDR1 is MGHRA, CDR2 YSYEKL. The V end lost 0 bases, the J end lost 4 bases, and 12 bases lay between the germline ends. The CDR3 runs to 15 residues. CDR3: CASSQDFGQGYGYTF. Here the CDR3 DNA reads TGCGCCAGCAGCCAAGATTTCGGGCAGGGCTATGGCTACACCTTC.

Concerning this clone itself: At one end, the junction sequence differs from germline, possibly due to a read error. V is TRBV11-1 and J is TRBJ1-2; 7 bases match TRBD1. Germline V gives CDR1 SGHAT, CDR2 FQDESV (reference sequence). The CDR3 is made up of 12 amino acids. The CDR3 region has the DNA TGTGCCAGCAGTTTAGGGGGCAATGGCTACACCTTC. Its protein product is CASSLGGNGYTF. The full variable domain, its missing parts supplied by reference TRBV11-1 and TRBJ1-2, is EAEVAQSPRYKITEKSQAVAFWCDPISGHATLYWYRQILGQGPELLVQFQDESVVDDSQLPKDRFSAERLKGVDSTLKIQPAELGDSAMYLCASSLGGNGYTFGSGTRLTVV.

A remark on this clone: The sample has other DNA sequences that encode this CDR3 too. The V and J genes are TRBV5-4 and TRBJ1-1; D is unresolved. V dropped 0 bases and J dropped 0 bases, with 6 bases sitting between them. CDR1 SGHNT and CDR2 YYREEE come from the germline V gene (reference sequence). This CDR3 spans 14 amino acids. Here the CDR3 reads CASSLGGVNTEAFF. The CDR3 coding sequence is TGTGCCAGCAGCTTGGGGGGAGTGAACACTGAAGCTTTCTTT.

The genes are TRBV7-2 and TRBJ2-1; D not resolved. The CDR3 is 11 amino acids. Germline V lookup: CDR1 SGHTA, CDR2 FQGNSA. Trimming took 5 bases from V and 10 from J, leaving 9 bases between them. CDR3 nucleotide sequence: TGTGCCAGCAGCATGGTTGAGGAGCAGTTCTTC. The encoded protein is CASSMVEEQFF.

The sample holds a few counts of this clone. The CDR3 sequence is CASRRDRGLAEAFF. The CDR3 DNA is TGTGCCAGTAGACGAGACAGGGGGCTGGCTGAAGCTTTCTTT. This chain uses TRBV19 with TRBJ1-1; 10 nucleotides align to TRBD1. The CDR3 runs 14 residues. With 6 bases clipped from V and 6 bases from J, the junction kept 7 bases outside the gene matches. Germline CDR1 is LNHDA and CDR2 is SQIVND (reference sequence).

This clone was picked up a small number of times. At the DNA level, this CDR3 is encoded by other sequences in the same sample as well. The chain links TRBV9 to TRBJ2-7; 8 nucleotides align to TRBD1. This CDR3 comprises 14 residues. V was pared by 4 bases and J by 2 bases, with 5 bases of the junction left unmatched. The germline V gene has CDR1 SGDLS and CDR2 YYNGEE. In DNA form, the CDR3 reads TGTGCCAGCAGCCCTCGGACAGGGACCTACGAGCAGTACTTC. It encodes CASSPRTGTYEQYF.

The genes are TRBV2 and TRBJ2-1; 10 bases are a match to TRBD2. Per germline, CDR1 SNHLY and CDR2 FYNNEI. V dropped 4 bases and J dropped 5; count of bases not matched to a gene: 5. This CDR3 is built from 15 residues. The CDR3 protein is CASSVRTSGNNEQFF. The DNA of the CDR3 is TGTGCCAGCAGTGTACGGACTAGCGGAAACAATGAGCAGTTCTTC.

The CDR3 spells CASSLAFGTGMETQYF. CDR3 DNA: TGTGCCAGCAGCTTAGCGTTTGGGACAGGGATGGAGACCCAGTACTTC. The chain has TRBV7-2 and TRBJ2-5, with 9 bases identical to TRBD1. The CDR3 sequence is 16 residues long. Trimming removed 0 bases from V and 5 bases from J; junction bases left unmatched: 7. Looked up from germline, CDR1 is SGHTA and CDR2 is FQGNSA.

The chain combines TRBV6-5 with TRBJ1-2; 8 nucleotides line up with TRBD1. V trimming: 7 bases; J trimming: 7 bases; junction bases outside the gene matches: 14. The CDR3 is made up of 15 amino acids. The germline V gene has CDR1 MNHEY and CDR2 SVGAGI. The CDR3 region has the DNA TGTGCCAGCACCTTTACCGGACAGGGTTCAGCTGGCTACACCTTC. Its translation is CASTFTGQGSAGYTF.

V gene TRBV18 combines with J gene TRBJ2-5, with 8 bases that match TRBD1. Germline CDR1 and CDR2: KGHSH and LQKENI. This CDR3 is built from 15 residues. The trim removed 6 bases at V and 4 bases at J, leaving 10 bases unmatched. CDR3 sequence reads: CASSKPGGRGETQYF. CDR3 DNA: TGTGCCAGCTCCAAACCAGGGGGCAGGGGAGAGACCCAGTACTTC.

The V gene is TRBV6-5, the J gene TRBJ2-7, with D possibly matching TRBD2 (5 bases). The CDR3 covers 14 residues. Trimming cost V 6 bases and J 0 bases, with 12 bases left between them. The germline gives CDR1 MNHEY, CDR2 SVGAGI. This CDR3 reads CASRPTSTSYEQYF. The DNA of the CDR3 is TGTGCCAGCAGACCAACTAGTACCTCCTACGAGCAGTACTTC.

The V and J genes are TRBV30 and TRBJ1-6, with a possible D match to TRBD1 (6 bases). V dropped 0 bases and J dropped 0 bases, with 18 bases sitting between them. This CDR3 comprises 19 residues. The germline CDR1 and CDR2 sequences are GTSNPN and SVGIG (reference sequence). CDR3 protein: CAWSVRGRGSSSYNSPLHF. The DNA for the CDR3 is TGTGCCTGGAGTGTACGGGGCAGGGGCTCAAGCTCCTATAATTCACCCCTCCACTTT.

J is TRBJ1-2 and V is TRBV5-1, with 8 bases lining up with TRBD1. Trimming cost V 4 bases and J 5 bases; bases outside gene matches: 7. This CDR3 is built from 14 residues. CDR1 and CDR2 (germline): SGHRS, YFSETQ. The CDR3 sequence: CASSRWDRSYGYTF. CDR3 bases: TGCGCCAGCAGCCGATGGGACAGGAGTTATGGCTACACCTTC.

This clone has only a few counts. This chain links TRBV2 with TRBJ1-2; the D gene is possibly TRBD1 (5 bases). The CDR3 is 14 residues long. V gave up 6 bases and J gave up 6 bases, with 17 bases separating them. CDR1 SNHLY and CDR2 FYNNEI come from the germline V gene. CDR3 region: CASSDQGGANGYTF. CDR3 nucleotides: TGTGCCAGCAGCGACCAAGGAGGGGCGAATGGCTACACCTTC.

The chain recombines TRBV19 with TRBJ1-4; perhaps TRBD1 as D (5 bases). The CDR3 is 13 amino acids. Germline CDR1 is LNHDA and CDR2 is SQIVND (reference sequence). V lost 6 bases, J lost 4 bases, and 9 bases lay in between. Here the CDR3 DNA reads TGTGCCAGTAGGCAGGGATATAATGAAAAACTGTTTTTT. Encoded protein: CASRQGYNEKLFF.

The chain has TRBV6-5 and TRBJ1-1; possible D gene TRBD1, 5 bases. Trimming removed 2 bases at V and 4 bases at J, with 14 bases between. From germline, CDR1 is MNHEY and CDR2 SVGAGI. The CDR3 covers 15 residues. The CDR3 DNA sequence: TGTGCCAGCAGTTACCGCATCGCGCAGGGCACTGAAGCTTTCTTT. Protein sequence: CASSYRIAQGTEAFF.

V and J are TRBV19 and TRBJ1-2, with 9 positions matching TRBD1. Germline CDR1 LNHDA, CDR2 SQIVND (reference sequence). This CDR3 is built from 14 residues. Trimming removed 3 bases from V and 8 bases from J; junction bases left unmatched: 7. In nucleotides, the CDR3 is TGTGCCAGTAGTATTAGGGGACAGGGTGCCGGCTACACCTTC. This sequence encodes CASSIRGQGAGYTF.

The chain joins TRBV12-5 to TRBJ2-2; 8 bases fit TRBD2. This CDR3 comprises 13 residues. Germline V lookup: CDR1 LGHNT, CDR2 FRNRAP. J was trimmed by 5 bases and V by 7 bases; bases with no gene match: 3. As DNA, the CDR3 is TGTGCTAGTGCGTCTAGCGGGACCGGGGAGCTGTTTTTT. Its protein product is CASASSGTGELFF. The whole variable domain, filled in from reference TRBV12-5 and TRBJ2-2, reads DARVTQTPRHKVTEMGQEVTMRCQPILGHNTVFWYRQTMMQGLELLAYFRNRAPLDDSGMPKDRFSAEMPDATLATLKIQPSEPRDSAVYFCASASSGTGELFFGEGSRLTVL.

This chain connects TRBV10-1 to TRBJ1-1; a weak D match, TRBD1 (6 bases). Germline CDR1 reads WNHNN; CDR2 reads SYGVQD (reference sequence). CDR3 size: 14 residues. V was trimmed by 4 bases and J by 5 bases, leaving 14 bases between them. CDR3 in DNA: TGCGCCAGCAGTGCCCGGCAGGGGCGAACTGAAGCTTTCTTT. Translation: CASSARQGRTEAFF.

As DNA, the CDR3 is TGCAGCGCCACATGGACAGGGGAGAACACTGAAGCTTTCTTT. As protein: CSATWTGENTEAFF. The V gene is TRBV29-1, the J gene TRBJ1-1; 9 bases map to TRBD1. This CDR3 contains 14 residues. Germline V lookup: CDR1 SQVTM, CDR2 ANQGSEA. Unmatched junction bases numbered 7, after V lost 7 bases and J lost 1 base. Together with reference TRBV29-1 and TRBJ1-1, the CDR3 gives the full variable domain: SAVISQKPSRDICQRGTSLTIQCQVDSQVTMMFWYRQQPGQSLTLIATANQGSEATYESGFVIDKFPISRPNLTFSTLTVSNMSPEDSSIYLCSATWTGENTEAFFGQGTRLTVV.

Only one count was recorded for this clone. This chain connects TRBV7-2 to TRBJ2-1, with 8 positions matching TRBD1. The CDR3 is 12 residues long. With V trimmed by 3 bases and J by 10 bases, 2 bases remained unmatched. Germline-derived CDR1 and CDR2 are SGHTA and FQGNSA. The CDR3 DNA is TGTGCCAGCAGCTTCCCAGGGGGCGAGCAGTTCTTC. Residues: CASSFPGGEQFF.

The chain is built from TRBV7-2 and TRBJ2-2; no definite D call. Germline CDR1 and CDR2: SGHTA and FQGNSA. The CDR3 has 14 amino acids. Between the trimmed V and J ends, which lost 5 bases and 2 bases, there was a span of 9 bases. The CDR3, as DNA: TGTGCCAGCAGCCCAAATTCCAACACCGGGGAGCTGTTTTTT. Translated: CASSPNSNTGELFF.

V and J are TRBV9 and TRBJ1-6; 7 bases fit TRBD1. Trimming removed 4 bases from V and 5 bases from J; junction bases left unmatched: 6. Per the germline V gene, CDR1 is SGDLS and CDR2 is YYNGEE. The CDR3 is 15 amino acids. The CDR3 sequence is CASSSLDRDNSPLHF. The CDR3 nucleotides read TGTGCCAGCAGCTCCCTTGACAGGGATAATTCACCCCTCCACTTT.

The chain recombines TRBV5-1 with TRBJ2-7; 11 nucleotides line up with TRBD1. Germline lookup yields CDR1 SGHRS and CDR2 YFSETQ. The trim removed 4 bases at V and 4 bases at J, leaving 16 bases unmatched. This CDR3 is built from 18 residues. The DNA of the CDR3 is TGCGCCAGCAGCCCCGGACGGGACAGGGGGGTTTCAGGGTACGAGCAGTACTTC. Translation: CASSPGRDRGVSGYEQYF.

The J gene is TRBJ1-2, the V gene TRBV7-2; a possible D gene is TRBD1 (6 bases). The germline V gene has CDR1 SGHTA and CDR2 FQGNSA. The V end lost 5 bases, the J end lost 5 bases, and 21 bases lay between the germline ends. This CDR3 region has 16 residues. The CDR3 region is CASSPYLGGQGYGYTF. In DNA form, the CDR3 reads TGTGCCAGCAGCCCGTACCTGGGGGGGCAGGGGTATGGCTACACCTTC. The full variable domain, its missing parts supplied by reference TRBV7-2 and TRBJ1-2, is GAGVSQSPSNKVTEKGKDVELRCDPISGHTALYWYRQSLGQGLEFLIYFQGNSAPDKSGLPSDRFSAERTGGSVSTLTIQRTQQEDSAVYLCASSPYLGGQGYGYTFGSGTRLTVV.